These T cell receptor beta chains were read from a single sample in a study of T cells and Merkel cell carcinoma outcomes. Clones were read by immunoSEQ multiplex PCR, and TCRdb kept only the in-frame ones, dropping some. The profile covers 3,000 to 3,500 clones, with 60% to 80% appearing a single time and about 15% taken by the ten largest. Specimen: tumor tissue from Merkel cell carcinoma. The receptors here all came from a human donor with Merkel cell carcinoma. Both conserved end residues are part of each CDR3. The D gene is left open where the match is weak.

v_call	d_call	j_call	cdr3_length	cdr3_aa	cdr3_nt
TRBV27	NA	TRBJ2-1	11	CASKSYNEQFF	TGTGCCAGCAAGTCCTACAATGAGCAGTTCTTC
TRBV30	NA	TRBJ2-1	15	CAWRACTLSYNEQFF	TGTGCCTGGAGGGCCTGTACCCTCTCCTACAATGAGCAGTTCTTC
TRBV27	TRBD1	TRBJ2-1	14	CASSLQGAYNEQFF	TGTGCCAGCAGTCTACAGGGGGCTTACAATGAGCAGTTCTTC
TRBV7-8	NA	TRBJ2-2	15	CASSLVVANTGELFF	TGTGCCAGCAGCTTAGTGGTCGCGAACACCGGGGAGCTGTTTTTT
TRBV20-1	NA	TRBJ1-2	9	CSARSGYTF	TGCAGTGCTAGAAGTGGCTACACCTTC
TRBV7-8	TRBD2	TRBJ2-1	15	CASSPGTSFHNEQFF	TGTGCCAGCAGCCCCGGGACTAGCTTCCACAATGAGCAGTTCTTC
TRBV5-6	NA	TRBJ1-1	17	CASSLSGGAWMNTEAFF	TGTGCCAGCAGCTTATCCGGGGGCGCGTGGATGAACACTGAAGCTTTCTTT
TRBV7-2	NA	TRBJ2-7	13	CASSTDKHYEQYF	TGTGCCAGCAGCACGGACAAGCACTACGAGCAGTACTTC
TRBV5-3	NA	TRBJ1-2	14	CARRPPEPNYGYTF	TGTGCCAGAAGACCCCCAGAACCTAACTATGGCTACACCTTC
TRBV4-3	NA	TRBJ1-3	15	CVSSQGRGPGNTIYF	TGCGTCAGCAGCCAAGGCAGGGGACCTGGAAACACCATATATTTT